The source of this T cell receptor beta chain is a study of shared clonotypes between healthy human individuals. The germline V gene encodes CDR1 KGHSH and CDR2 LQKENI. The CDR3 totals 17 residues. Trimming removed 3 bases from V and 0 bases from J; junction bases left unmatched: 8. Findings and caveats of the study: The small donor group covered limited genetic and exposure diversity. Larger richness was generally estimated for naive than memory subsets.

Data came from immunoSEQ multiplex PCR; TCRdb stores just in-frame clones and leaves some out. Of roughly 2.2 million clones in the sample, about nine tenths were seen once. This clone was seen once. Its antigen is currently unknown. V and J are TRBV18 and TRBJ2-4; 7 nucleotides match TRBD1. The clonotype comes from a man aged 18 to 29 in good health. Some clones in this sample may be carry-over from other donors' samples. Sequencing was performed on naive CD4+ T cells from PBMCs. Documented subset: CD45RA+ positively selected. CDR3 DNA: TGTGCCAGCTCACCTGGACAAGGGGGCGTAGCCAAAAACATTCAGTACTTC. As protein: CASSPGQGGVAKNIQYF.